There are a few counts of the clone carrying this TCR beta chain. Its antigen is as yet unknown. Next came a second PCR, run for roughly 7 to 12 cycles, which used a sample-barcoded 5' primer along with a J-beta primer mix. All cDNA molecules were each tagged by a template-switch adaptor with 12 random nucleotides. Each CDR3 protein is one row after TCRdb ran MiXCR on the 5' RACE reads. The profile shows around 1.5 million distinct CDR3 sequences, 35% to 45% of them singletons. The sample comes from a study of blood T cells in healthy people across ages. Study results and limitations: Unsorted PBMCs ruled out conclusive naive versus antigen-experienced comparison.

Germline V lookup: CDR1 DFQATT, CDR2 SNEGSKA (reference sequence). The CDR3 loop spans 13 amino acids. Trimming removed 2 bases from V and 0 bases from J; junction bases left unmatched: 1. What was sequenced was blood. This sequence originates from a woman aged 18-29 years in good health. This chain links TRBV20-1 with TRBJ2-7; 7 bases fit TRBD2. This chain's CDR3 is CSARLAASYEQYF. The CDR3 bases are TGCAGTGCTAGACTAGCGGCCTCCTACGAGCAGTACTTC.